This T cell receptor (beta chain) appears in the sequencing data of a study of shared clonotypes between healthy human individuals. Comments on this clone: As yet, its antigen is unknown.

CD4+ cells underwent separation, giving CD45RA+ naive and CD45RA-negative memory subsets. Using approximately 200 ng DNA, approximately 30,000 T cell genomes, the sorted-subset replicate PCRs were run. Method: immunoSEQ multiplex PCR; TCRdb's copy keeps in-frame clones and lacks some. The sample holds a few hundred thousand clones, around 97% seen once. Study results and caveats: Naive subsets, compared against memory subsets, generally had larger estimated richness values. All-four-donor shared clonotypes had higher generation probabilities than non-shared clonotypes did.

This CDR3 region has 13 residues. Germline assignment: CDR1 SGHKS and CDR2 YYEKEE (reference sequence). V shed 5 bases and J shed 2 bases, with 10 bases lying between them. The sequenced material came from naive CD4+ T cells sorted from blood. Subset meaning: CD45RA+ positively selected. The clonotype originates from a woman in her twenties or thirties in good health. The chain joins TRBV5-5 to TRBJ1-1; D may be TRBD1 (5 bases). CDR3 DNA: TGTGCCAGCAGTCAGGGTTTAAACACTGAAGCTTTCTTT. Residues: CASSQGLNTEAFF.